This T cell receptor beta chain emerged from a study of tumor T cells in aggressive B-cell lymphoma. Germline CDR1 reads SGHRS; CDR2 reads YFSETQ. This CDR3 has 14 residues. J gave up 3 bases and V 0 bases, and 2 bases lay outside the gene matches. Only in-frame clones appear in the TCRdb table, and some are missing; sequencing was by immunoSEQ multiplex PCR. The sample gives 8,900 or so clones, approximately 85% of which show up once; 3.4% is in the top ten. The TCR sequence derives from an adult with diffuse large B cell lymphoma. V and J are TRBV5-1 and TRBJ2-7, with 8 bases lining up with TRBD1. The sequenced sample consisted of tumor tissue. The CDR3 here is CASSLEDRDYEQYF. The CDR3 coding sequence is TGCGCCAGCAGCTTGGAGGACAGGGACTACGAGCAGTACTTC.